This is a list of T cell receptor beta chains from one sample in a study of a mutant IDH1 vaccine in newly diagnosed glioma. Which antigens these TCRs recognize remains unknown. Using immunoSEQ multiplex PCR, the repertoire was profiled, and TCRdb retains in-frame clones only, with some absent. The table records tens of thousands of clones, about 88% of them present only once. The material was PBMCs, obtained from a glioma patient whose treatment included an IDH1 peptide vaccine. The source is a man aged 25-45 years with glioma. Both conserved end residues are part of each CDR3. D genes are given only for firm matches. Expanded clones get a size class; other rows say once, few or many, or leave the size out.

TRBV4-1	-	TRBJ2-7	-	TGCGCCAGCAGCCTAGAACCACAGGCTTATAGCTCCTACGAGCAGTACTTC	CASSLEPQAYSSYEQYF
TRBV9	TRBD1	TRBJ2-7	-	TGTGCCAGCAGCCCAGGGGGCAGCTCCTACGAGCAGTACTTC	CASSPGGSSYEQYF
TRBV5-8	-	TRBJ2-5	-	-	CASSLYFGQGSLYF
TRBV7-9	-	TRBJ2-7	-	TGTGCCAGCAGCTTAGGAGCCTACGAGCAGTACTTC	CASSLGAYEQYF
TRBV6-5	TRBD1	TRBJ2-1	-	TGTGCCAGCAGATTTACCGGGACAGGGAACAATGAGCAGTTCTTC	CASRFTGTGNNEQFF
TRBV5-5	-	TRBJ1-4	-	TGTGCCAGCAGCTTTAGTCCGGCTAATGAAAAACTGTTTTTT	CASSFSPANEKLFF
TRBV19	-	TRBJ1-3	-	TGTGCCAGTAGTACCCCCAGGGAGTCAATTGGATATTTT	CASSTPRESIGYF
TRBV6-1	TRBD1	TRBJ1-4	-	TGTGCCAGCAGCGACCTACAGGGGGCAAGTGAAAAACTGTTTTTT	CASSDLQGASEKLFF
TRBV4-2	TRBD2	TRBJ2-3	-	TGTGCCAGCAGCCAAATTAGCGGGCGCTACACAGATACGCAGTATTTT	CASSQISGRYTDTQYF
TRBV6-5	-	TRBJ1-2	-	TGTGCCAGCAGTTACTCTTCCGGGGGCTATGGCTACACCTTC	CASSYSSGGYGYTF
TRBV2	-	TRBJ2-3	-	TGTGCCAGCAGTGAAGCCTACACAGATACGCAGTATTTT	CASSEAYTDTQYF
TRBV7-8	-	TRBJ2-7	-	TGTGCCAGCAGCTTAGTTCTGGGCTCCTACGAGCAGTACTTC	CASSLVLGSYEQYF
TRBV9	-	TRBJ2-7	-	TGTGCCAGCAGCGATAGGGGGGAGCCCTACGAGCAGTACTTC	CASSDRGEPYEQYF
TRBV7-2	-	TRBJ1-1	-	TGTGCCAGCAGCGGGGGTCTAGGCCTACCGGGCACTGAAGCTTTCTTT	CASSGGLGLPGTEAFF
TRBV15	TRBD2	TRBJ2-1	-	TGTGCCACCAGCAGAGAAGGAATAGCGGGGGAGAGAGATGAGCAGTTCTTC	CATSREGIAGERDEQFF
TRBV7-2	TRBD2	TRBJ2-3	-	TGTGCCAGCAGCATGGGGGGGATTCCAGATACGCAGTATTTT	CASSMGGIPDTQYF
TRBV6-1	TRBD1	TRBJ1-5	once	TGTGCCAGCAGTGCCGACAGGGTAAGCAATCAGCCCCAGCATTTT	CASSADRVSNQPQHF
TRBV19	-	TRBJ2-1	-	TGTGCCAGTAGTACCACAGGTAGCTCCTACAATGAGCAGTTCTTC	CASSTTGSSYNEQFF
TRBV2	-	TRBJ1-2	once	TGTGCCAGCAGTGTTCCGACAGGACGTAACTATGGCTACACCTTC	CASSVPTGRNYGYTF
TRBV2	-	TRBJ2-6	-	TGTGCCAGCAGTGAACTTTTGAGCTCTGGGGCCAACGTCCTGACTTTC	CASSELLSSGANVLTF
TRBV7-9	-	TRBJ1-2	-	TGTGCCAGCAGCCCTGGTAGAGGGAATGACTATGGCTACACCTTC	CASSPGRGNDYGYTF
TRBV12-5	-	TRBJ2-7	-	TGTGCTAGTGGTTTCGGCATCTACGAGCAGTACTTC	CASGFGIYEQYF
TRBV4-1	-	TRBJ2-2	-	TGCGCCAGCAGCCAGCTAGGACAGAGAACCACCGGGGAGCTGTTTTTT	CASSQLGQRTTGELFF
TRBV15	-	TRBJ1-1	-	TGTGCCACCAGCAGAGATCGGGCCGGGAACACTGAAGCTTTCTTT	CATSRDRAGNTEAFF
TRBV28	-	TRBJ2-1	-	TGTGCCAGCAGTTTACCTGTTTCGGGGTCCTACAATGAGCAGTTCTTC	CASSLPVSGSYNEQFF
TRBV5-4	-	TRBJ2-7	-	TGTGCCAGCAGCACCTACGGGGGCCCTAGCTCCTACGAGCAGTACTTC	CASSTYGGPSSYEQYF
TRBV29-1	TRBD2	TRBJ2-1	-	TGCAGCGTTGAATATTGGGGGGGAAACAATGAGCAGTTCTTC	CSVEYWGGNNEQFF
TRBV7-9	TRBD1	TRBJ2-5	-	TGTGCCAGCAGCCCTGACAGGGCACGAGAGACCCAGTACTTC	CASSPDRARETQYF
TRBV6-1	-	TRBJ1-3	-	TGTGCCAGCAGTGAATTACAGCCAGCCTCTGGAAACACCATATATTTT	CASSELQPASGNTIYF
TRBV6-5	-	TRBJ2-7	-	TGTGCCAGCAGGGGGCGGGGGCACCTGTCCTACGAGCAGTACTTC	CASRGRGHLSYEQYF
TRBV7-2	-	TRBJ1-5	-	TGTGCCAGCAGCTATAGTCCCATCCAGCCCCAGCATTTT	CASSYSPIQPQHF
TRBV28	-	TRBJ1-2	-	TGTGCCAGCAGTTCCACCCTTGGGGGCTATGGCTACACCTTC	CASSSTLGGYGYTF
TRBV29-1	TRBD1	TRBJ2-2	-	TGCAGCGTCCGGGACAGGCTGAACACCGGGGAGCTGTTTTTT	CSVRDRLNTGELFF
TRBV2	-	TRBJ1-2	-	TGTGCCAGCAGTGTTCGGGAAGGCTACACCTTC	CASSVREGYTF
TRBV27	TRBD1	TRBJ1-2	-	TGTGCCACCGGACAGGGACGTGGCTACACCTTC	CATGQGRGYTF
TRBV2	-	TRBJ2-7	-	TGTGCCAGCAGTGAACAAGGGCAGACCTACGAGCAGTACTTC	CASSEQGQTYEQYF